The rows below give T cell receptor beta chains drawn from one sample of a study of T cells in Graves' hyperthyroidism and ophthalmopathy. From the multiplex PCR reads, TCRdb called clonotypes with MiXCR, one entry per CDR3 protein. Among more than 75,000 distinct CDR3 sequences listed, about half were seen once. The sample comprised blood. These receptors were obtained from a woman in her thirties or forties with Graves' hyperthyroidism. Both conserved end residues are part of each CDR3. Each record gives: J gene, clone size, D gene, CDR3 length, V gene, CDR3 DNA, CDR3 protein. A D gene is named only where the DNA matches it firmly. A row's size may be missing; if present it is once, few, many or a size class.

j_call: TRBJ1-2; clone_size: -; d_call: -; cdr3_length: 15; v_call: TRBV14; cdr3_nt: TGTGCCAGCAGCCAAGATTCGAACAGTAATATCGGCTACACCTTC; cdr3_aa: CASSQDSNSNIGYTF
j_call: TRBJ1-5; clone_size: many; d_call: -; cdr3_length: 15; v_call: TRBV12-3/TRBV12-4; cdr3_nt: TGTGCCAGCGGATGGGGGGCAGGAGGCAATCAGCCCCAGCATTTT; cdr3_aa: CASGWGAGGNQPQHF
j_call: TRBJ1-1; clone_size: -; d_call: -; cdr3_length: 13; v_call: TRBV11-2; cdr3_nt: TGTGCCAGCAGCGCCGGGGGGCGGACTGAAGCTTTCTTT; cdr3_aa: CASSAGGRTEAFF
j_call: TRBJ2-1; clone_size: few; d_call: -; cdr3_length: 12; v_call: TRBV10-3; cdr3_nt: TGTGCCATCAGGGAACCGTACAATGAGCAGTTCTTC; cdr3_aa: CAIREPYNEQFF
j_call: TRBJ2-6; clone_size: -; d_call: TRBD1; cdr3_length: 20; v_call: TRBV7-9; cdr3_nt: TGTGCCAGCAGCTTTGGTTACGGACAGGGGGTGCTCTCTGGGGCCAACGTCCTGACTTTC; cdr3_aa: CASSFGYGQGVLSGANVLTF
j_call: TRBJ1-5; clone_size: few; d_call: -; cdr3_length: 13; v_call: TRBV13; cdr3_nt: TGTGCCAGCAGTTGGTTGAACAATCAGCCCCAGCATTTT; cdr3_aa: CASSWLNNQPQHF
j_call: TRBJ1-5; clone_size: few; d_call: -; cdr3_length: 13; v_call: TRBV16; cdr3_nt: TGTGCTAGAGTCCGGGGGCGCGATCAGCCCCAGCATTTT; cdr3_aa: CARVRGRDQPQHF
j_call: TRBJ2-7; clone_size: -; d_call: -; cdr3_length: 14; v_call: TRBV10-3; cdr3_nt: TGTGCCATCAGTCCTGGCGGGGACAGCTACGAGCAGTACTTC; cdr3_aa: CAISPGGDSYEQYF
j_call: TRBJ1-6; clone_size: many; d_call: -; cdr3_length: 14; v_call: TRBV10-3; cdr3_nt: TGTGCCATCACTAAGAACTCCTATAATTCACCCCTCCACTTT; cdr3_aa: CAITKNSYNSPLHF
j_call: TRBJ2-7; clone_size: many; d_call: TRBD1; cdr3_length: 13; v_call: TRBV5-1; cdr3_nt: TGCGCCAGCAGCTGGGACAGGGTCTACGAGCAGTACTTC; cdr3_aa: CASSWDRVYEQYF
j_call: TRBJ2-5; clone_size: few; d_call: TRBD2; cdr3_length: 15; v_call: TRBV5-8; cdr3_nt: TGTGCCAGCAGCCACACTAGCGGGAGCAGGGAGACCCAGTACTTC; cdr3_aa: CASSHTSGSRETQYF
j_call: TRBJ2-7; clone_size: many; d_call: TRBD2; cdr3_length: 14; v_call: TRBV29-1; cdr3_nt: TGCAGCGTTGACGCCGGGGGGAGCTCCTACGAGCAGTACTTC; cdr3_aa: CSVDAGGSSYEQYF
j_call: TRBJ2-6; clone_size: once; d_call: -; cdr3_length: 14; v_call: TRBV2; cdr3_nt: TGTGCCAGCAGAATGAGCTCTGGGGCCAACGTCCCGACTTTC; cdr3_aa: CASRMSSGANVPTF
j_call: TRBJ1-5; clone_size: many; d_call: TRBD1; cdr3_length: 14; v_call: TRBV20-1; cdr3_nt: TGCAGTGCTGGTACAGGGGGCGCAGGTCAGCCCCAGCATTTT; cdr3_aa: CSAGTGGAGQPQHF
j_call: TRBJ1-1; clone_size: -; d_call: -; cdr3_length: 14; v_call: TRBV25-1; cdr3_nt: TGTGCCGACAGGCGAGGGTTTGGACGCGCTGAAGCTTTCTTT; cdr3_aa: CADRRGFGRAEAFF
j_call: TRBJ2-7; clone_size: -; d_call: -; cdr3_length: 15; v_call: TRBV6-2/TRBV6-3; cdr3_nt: TGTGCCAGCAGTTACTGGGAAGGGAGTCGGTACGAGCAGTACTTC; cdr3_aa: CASSYWEGSRYEQYF
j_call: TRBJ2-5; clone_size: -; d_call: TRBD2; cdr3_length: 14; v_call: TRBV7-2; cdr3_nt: TGCGCCAGCAGCGAAGCTAGCGGGAGCGAGACCCAGTACTTC; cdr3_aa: CASSEASGSETQYF
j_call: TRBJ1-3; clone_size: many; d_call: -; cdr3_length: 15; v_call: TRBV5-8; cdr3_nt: TGTGCCAGCAGCTCTTTTGGAAGGGGTGGAAACACCATATATTTT; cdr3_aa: CASSSFGRGGNTIYF
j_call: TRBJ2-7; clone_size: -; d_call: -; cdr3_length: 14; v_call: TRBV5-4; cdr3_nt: TGTGCCAGCAGCTTGGATGCTCCGAACTACGAGCAGTACTTC; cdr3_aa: CASSLDAPNYEQYF
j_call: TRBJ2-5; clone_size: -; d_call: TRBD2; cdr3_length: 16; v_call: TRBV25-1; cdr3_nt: TGTGCCAGCAGTAGGCTAGCGGGAGGATACCAAGAGACCCAGTACTTC; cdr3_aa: CASSRLAGGYQETQYF
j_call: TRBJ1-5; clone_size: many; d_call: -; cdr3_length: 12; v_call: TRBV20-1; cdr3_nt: TGCAGTGCTAGATCAGGGAATCAGCCCCAGCATTTT; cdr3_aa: CSARSGNQPQHF
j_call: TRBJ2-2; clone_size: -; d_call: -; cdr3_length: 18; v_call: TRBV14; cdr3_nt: TGTGCCAGCAGCCATAAGTTCCGGGGCGGTGGGAGCACCGGGGAGCTGTTTTTT; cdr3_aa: CASSHKFRGGGSTGELFF
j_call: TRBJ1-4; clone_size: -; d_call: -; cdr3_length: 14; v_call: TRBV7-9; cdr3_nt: TGTGCCAGCAGCATGACAGCGGGAGGGCGGAAACTGTTCTTT; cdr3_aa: CASSMTAGGRKLFF
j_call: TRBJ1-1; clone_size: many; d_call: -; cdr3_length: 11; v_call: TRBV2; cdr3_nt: TGTGCCAGCAGCCGGGGGTTTGAAGCTTTCTTT; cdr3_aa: CASSRGFEAFF
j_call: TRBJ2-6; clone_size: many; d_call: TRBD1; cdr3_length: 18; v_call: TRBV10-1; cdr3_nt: TGCGCCAATACGACTGGGACAGGGAAAGGGTCCGGGGCCAACGTCCTGACTTTC; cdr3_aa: CANTTGTGKGSGANVLTF
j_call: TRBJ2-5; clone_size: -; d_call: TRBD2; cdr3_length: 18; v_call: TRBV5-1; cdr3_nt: TGCGCCAGCAGCTCGCTAGCGGGAGGGCCGGGGCGGGAAGAGACCCAGTACTTC; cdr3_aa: CASSSLAGGPGREETQYF